The clone carrying this T cell receptor (beta chain) occurred a few times. As yet, its antigen is unknown. Researchers sorted naive CD8 T cells as cells that were CD8+CD4-CCR7+CD45RA+. TCRdb processed the PCR reads anew with MiXCR; each CDR3 protein has one entry. The data hold 460,000 or so distinct CDR3 sequences, with around a fifth observed a single time. The ends lost 6 bases at V and 0 bases at J; junction bases unmatched: 8. Germline CDR1 DFQATT, CDR2 SNEGSKA (reference sequence). The CDR3 runs to 15 residues. This entry comes from a study of molecular identifiers for immune sequencing clone quantification. The study, taken as a whole, reports: It was shown that clones above 20 RNA copies held over 98% of effector molecules, but under 1% in naive cells. Jurkat TCR RNA spiked in from one cell reportedly remained identifiable amid over 850,000 naive cells.

The gene calls are TRBV20-1 and TRBJ2-1; 7 bases line up with TRBD2. The sequenced material came from naive CD8+ T cells from blood, with Jurkat cell RNA spiked in. Subset meaning: FACS-sorted CD8+CD4-CCR7+CD45RA+ naive T cells. The TCR comes from a human donor in good health. Some libraries in this study had Jurkat cell RNA spiked in. Here the CDR3 reads CSAHPRGSSYNEQFF. The CDR3 nucleotides are TGCAGTGCCCACCCCCGCGGGAGCTCCTACAATGAGCAGTTCTTC.